The T cell receptor (beta chain) described here comes from a study of CD8 T cells in Susac syndrome. Reverse transcription of about 0.45 to 1 ug RNA was performed with random hexamers. TCRdb analysed the immunoSEQ multiplex PCR reads with MiXCR anew, one entry per CDR3 protein. This table holds 140,000 to 150,000 distinct CDR3 sequences, approximately 93% found once. While CD8+ and CD4+ T cells were isolated negatively, TEMRA cells were enriched by FACS. The sequence came from a human donor in good health. The specimen was CD4+ T cells from PBMCs.

This chain's CDR3 is CASSQSWGRGQYSNQPQHF. CDR3 nucleotide sequence: TGCGCCAGCAGTCAATCGTGGGGGCGGGGACAGTATAGCAATCAGCCCCAGCATTTT. The chain employs TRBV23-1 and TRBJ1-5, with TRBD1 matching over 7 bases. TRBV23-1 is assigned to the ORF class and has an uncertain function. CDR3 length: 19 amino acids. V lost 0 bases to trimming and J lost 0 bases; unmatched junction nucleotides: 11.